These 7 T cell receptor beta chains share one sample of origin, sequenced in a study of blood T cell repertoires in COVID-19. TCRdb keeps only in-frame clones here, not all; method: immunoSEQ multiplex PCR. The table includes approximately 440,000 clones, less than 95% detected once. Sequenced: PBMCs or T cells enriched from blood (not recorded which). Receptors originate from a man aged 18 to 30 who had recovered from COVID-19.

This sequence joins TRBV5-8 and TRBJ1-3; D unresolved. The CDR3 runs 13 residues. Germline loops: CDR1 SGHTS, CDR2 YDEGEE. Trimming removed 2 bases at V and 0 bases at J, with 3 bases between. This chain's CDR3 is CASSFGSGNTIYF. The CDR3 nucleotides are TGTGCCAGCAGCTTCGGCTCTGGAAACACCATATATTTT.

The V and J genes are TRBV11-1 and TRBJ1-1; 7 bases are shared with TRBD1. V was clipped by 4 bases and J by 3 bases; unmatched bases: 5. Germline V CDR1 and CDR2: SGHAT, FQDESV (reference sequence). The CDR3 consists of 14 residues. This chain's CDR3 is CASSSQGEDTEAFF. The CDR3 bases are TGTGCCAGCAGCTCCCAGGGGGAAGACACTGAAGCTTTCTTT.

The gene calls are TRBV3-1 (or the pseudogene TRBV3-2) and TRBJ1-5; 7 bases align to TRBD1. Germline CDR1 reads LGHDT; CDR2 reads YNNKEL (reference sequence). The CDR3 has 13 residues. Trimming removed 4 bases from V and 9 bases from J; junction bases left unmatched: 6. In DNA form, the CDR3 reads TGTGCCAGCAGCCCGACAGGGTTAGGGCCCCAGCATTTT. Translating it yields CASSPTGLGPQHF.

CDR3 residues: CASSPRQVDTGELFF. In nucleotides, the CDR3 is TGTGCCAGCAGTCCCCGACAGGTCGACACCGGGGAGCTGTTTTTT. V usage is TRBV27 and J usage is TRBJ2-2; D is possibly TRBD1 (6 bases). CDR3 length equals 15 residues. Per the germline V gene, CDR1 is MNHEY and CDR2 is SMNVEV (reference sequence). The V end was cut by 5 bases, the J end by 3 bases, with 13 bases between.

This clone occurred once. V gene TRBV30 combines with J gene TRBJ1-5; D possibly corresponds to TRBD1 (5 bases). The CDR3 is made up of 16 amino acids. Deletions cut 0 bases from V and 3 bases from J, with 15 bases between. Germline V CDR1 and CDR2: GTSNPN, SVGIG (reference sequence). The DNA for the CDR3 is TGTGCCTGGAGTGTACAGGTCCGACTCGTCAATCAGCCCCAGCATTTT. As protein: CAWSVQVRLVNQPQHF. Based on the CDR3 plus reference TRBV30 and TRBJ1-5, the full variable domain is SQTIHQWPATLVQPVGSPLSLECTVEGTSNPNLYWYRQAAGRGLQLLFYSVGIGQISSEVPQNLSASRPQDRQFILSSKKLLLSDSGFYLCAWSVQVRLVNQPQHFGDGTRLSIL.

This chain links TRBV2 with TRBJ2-5; D not certain. Germline V lookup: CDR1 SNHLY, CDR2 FYNNEI. Trimming took off 8 bases at V and 5 bases at J, with 9 bases between the two ends. The CDR3 is 11 residues long. CDR3 protein: CASSYGETQYF. For the CDR3, the DNA is TGTGCCAGCTCTTACGGGGAGACCCAGTACTTC.

This chain links TRBV5-1 with TRBJ1-2, with TRBD1 matching over 7 bases. The CDR3 sequence is 13 residues long. The germline V gene has CDR1 SGHRS and CDR2 YFSETQ. The ends lost 5 bases at V and 5 bases at J; junction bases unmatched: 6. The CDR3 spells CASSPGQSYGYTF. The CDR3 DNA sequence: TGCGCCAGCAGTCCGGGACAGTCATATGGCTACACCTTC.